This T cell receptor beta chain was sequenced for a study of CD8 T cells in ankylosing spondylitis. Findings of the study overall: A TCR beta motif of fewer than ten highly homologous variants seemed to mark ankylosing spondylitis blood. Certain motif variants had earlier appeared in reactive arthritis synovial fluid and blood. CD8+ by phenotype, disease-linked clones were relatively rare in peripheral blood. Reported data indicate significant enrichment of disease-linked clones within matched ankylosing spondylitis synovial fluid.

Construction of TCR beta libraries was performed using quantitative 5'-RACE with molecular barcodes. TCRdb used MiXCR to reprocess the 5' RACE reads, holding one entry per CDR3 protein. This table has around 390,000 distinct CDR3 sequences, under 25% appearing once. Points on this clonotype: Its antigen is as yet unknown.

Per germline, CDR1 SGHTA and CDR2 FQGNSA. V shed 4 bases, J shed 6 bases, and the junction held 9 bases outside the gene matches. There are 14 residues in the CDR3. The receptor was isolated from a male donor with ankylosing spondylitis. This chain links TRBV7-2 with TRBJ2-7; 7 bases line up with TRBD2. The sequenced material came from blood, either unsorted or a sorted T cell fraction (not recorded which). This chain's CDR3 is CASSSLGGVSEQYF. The CDR3 DNA reads TGTGCCAGCAGCTCCTTGGGAGGGGTCTCCGAGCAGTACTTC. Combining the CDR3 with reference TRBV7-2 and TRBJ2-7 gives the whole variable domain GAGVSQSPSNKVTEKGKDVELRCDPISGHTALYWYRQSLGQGLEFLIYFQGNSAPDKSGLPSDRFSAERTGGSVSTLTIQRTQQEDSAVYLCASSSLGGVSEQYFGPGTRLTVT.